This TCR beta chain was profiled in a study of beta chain features in type 1 diabetes. Sequenced material consisted of expressed TCRB transcripts (all of the isolated RNA was reverse transcribed). The assay was immunoSEQ multiplex PCR, and TCRdb's table has in-frame clones only and misses some. The sample lists tens of thousands of clones, approximately 59% occurring once. Trimming left V 0 bases short and J 9 bases short, with 19 bases between. The germline CDR1 and CDR2 sequences are SGHRS and YFSETQ. The CDR3 sequence is 16 residues long. The authors obtained over 95% purity in all sorted populations.

Sequenced material: Tregs from blood. The sequence was obtained from a woman aged 18-29 years in good health. The V and J genes are TRBV5-1 and TRBJ2-1; perhaps TRBD2 as D (6 bases). CDR3 DNA: TGCGCCAGCAGCTTGGGGGCCGGGACTCTAAGGGGTGAGCAGTTCTTC. Translation gives CASSLGAGTLRGEQFF.